The 27 T cell receptor beta chains reported below all come from one sample, sequenced in a study of blood T cell repertoires in COVID-19. Sequencing was performed with immunoSEQ multiplex PCR; in TCRdb, only in-frame clones are kept and a portion is missing. The sample consists of roughly 200,000 clones, approximately 89% of them appearing once. The sequenced material came from PBMCs or T cells enriched from blood (not recorded which). The receptors were sampled from a woman aged 40-49 years with acute COVID-19.

The chain is built from TRBV3-1 (or the pseudogene TRBV3-2) and TRBJ2-1; maybe TRBD2 (6 bases). This CDR3 is 20 amino acids long. Looked up from germline, CDR1 is LGHDT and CDR2 is YNNKEL (reference sequence). Trimming shortened V by 0 bases and J by 0 bases, and 21 bases separated the two germline ends. DNA for the CDR3: TGTGCCAGCAGCCAAGAGACGTTATTCTCCGCGGGGAGCTCCTACAATGAGCAGTTCTTC. Residues: CASSQETLFSAGSSYNEQFF.

The V and J genes are TRBV5-4 and TRBJ2-1; 8 positions match TRBD2. CDR3 length: 17 residues. Germline CDR1 SGHNT, CDR2 YYREEE (reference sequence). V gave up 4 bases and J gave up 5 bases; unmatched junction bases: 14. CDR3 region: CASSLGGTSGLNNEQFF. CDR3 DNA: TGTGCCAGCAGCCTGGGGGGTACTAGCGGATTGAACAATGAGCAGTTCTTC. Complete variable domain (other parts from reference TRBV5-4 and TRBJ2-1): ETGVTQSPTHLIKTRGQQVTLRCSSQSGHNTVSWYQQALGQGPQFIFQYYREEENGRGNFPPRFSGLQFPNYSSELNVNALELDDSALYLCASSLGGTSGLNNEQFFGPGTRLTVL.

This clone appeared a single time. V usage is TRBV30 and J usage is TRBJ2-1; 7 bases match TRBD2. V lost 4 bases and J lost 6; bases outside the gene matches: 3. The CDR3 spans 12 residues. The germline gives CDR1 GTSNPN, CDR2 SVGIG (reference sequence). This CDR3 is CAWMGLLNEQFF. The CDR3 DNA reads TGTGCCTGGATGGGACTACTCAATGAGCAGTTCTTC.

The chain is built from TRBV5-1 and TRBJ2-7; D perhaps matches TRBD1 (5 bases). The CDR3 spans 11 residues. V was trimmed by 7 bases and J by 12 bases, leaving 17 bases between them. Germline V gene lookup returns CDR1 SGHRS and CDR2 YFSETQ. Here the CDR3 reads CASLRQGRGYF. Here the CDR3 DNA reads TGCGCCAGCTTACGGCAGGGAAGGGGGTACTTC.

The chain combines TRBV5-5 with TRBJ1-2; 7 nucleotides agree with TRBD1. This CDR3 is 13 amino acids long. Trimming cost V 3 bases and J 4 bases; bases outside gene matches: 3. CDR1 and CDR2 from the germline V gene are SGHKS and YYEKEE (reference sequence). In DNA form, the CDR3 reads TGTGCCAGCAGCTCCGGGACAGCCTATGGCTACACCTTC. Encoded protein: CASSSGTAYGYTF.

V usage is TRBV7-9 and J usage is TRBJ2-7; the D gene is possibly TRBD1 (5 bases). Germline V gene sequence: CDR1 SEHNR, CDR2 FQNEAQ (reference sequence). V was shortened by 0 bases and J by 2 bases, with 11 bases between the two germline ends. The CDR3 loop spans 15 amino acids. CDR3 region: CASSLAVGQAYEQYF. The DNA of the CDR3 is TGTGCCAGCAGCTTAGCGGTAGGACAAGCCTACGAGCAGTACTTC.

The chain uses TRBV7-3 and TRBJ2-5; 8 nucleotides match TRBD1. Trimming cost V 5 bases and J 9 bases; bases outside gene matches: 8. From germline, CDR1 is SGHTA and CDR2 FQGTGA. The CDR3 is 13 residues long. CDR3 nucleotide sequence: TGTGCCAGCAGCGAACGACAGGGGACGGCCCAGTACTTC. It is translated as CASSERQGTAQYF.

J is TRBJ1-4 and V is TRBV28, with 10 bases aligning to TRBD1. V trimming: 3 bases; J trimming: 3 bases; junction bases outside the gene matches: 10. Germline CDR1 reads MDHEN; CDR2 reads SYDVKM. The length of the CDR3 is 18 residues. CDR3 region: CASSFYPTGGLSNEKLFF. The CDR3 DNA reads as TGTGCCAGCAGTTTTTACCCGACAGGGGGCTTGTCTAATGAAAAACTGTTTTTT.

V gene TRBV4-1 combines with J gene TRBJ1-1; D is perhaps TRBD1 (5 bases). The germline V gene has CDR1 MGHRA and CDR2 YSYEKL. The CDR3 is 15 residues long. V was trimmed by 0 bases and J by 4 bases, leaving 12 bases between them. CDR3 DNA sequence: TGCGCCAGCAGCCAAGACAGGGTCGTGGGCACTGAAGCTTTCTTT. Amino acids: CASSQDRVVGTEAFF.

In nucleotides, the CDR3 is TGTGCCACCAGCAGAGACCGGGGACTAGAGACCCAGTACTTC. It translates to CATSRDRGLETQYF. The chain joins TRBV15 to TRBJ2-5; D is perhaps TRBD2 (6 bases). From germline, CDR1 is LNHNV and CDR2 YYDKDF (reference sequence). The ends were cut back, 0 bases at V and 4 bases at J, with 9 bases in the middle. The CDR3 is 14 residues long.

This chain joins TRBV10-1 and TRBJ2-3; 10 positions match TRBD2. From germline, CDR1 is WNHNN and CDR2 SYGVQD (reference sequence). J gave up 1 base and V 0 bases, and 1 base lay outside the gene matches. The CDR3 sequence is 16 residues long. CDR3 bases: TGCGCCAGCAGTGAGTCAGGGACTAGCGGCACAGATACGCAGTATTTT. Translating it yields CASSESGTSGTDTQYF.

This chain links TRBV13 with TRBJ2-3; D perhaps matches TRBD1 (6 bases). The length of the CDR3 is 16 residues. V was clipped by 5 bases and J by 4 bases, with 19 bases between them. Germline-derived CDR1 and CDR2 are PRHDT and FYEKMQ (reference sequence). DNA of the CDR3: TGTGCCAGCAGCATAGCAGGGGCAGGGGTGGCAGATACGCAGTATTTT. This sequence encodes CASSIAGAGVADTQYF.

This chain connects TRBV4-3 to TRBJ2-2, with TRBD2 matching 12 bases. The CDR3 has 20 residues. The trim removed 0 bases at V and 4 bases at J, leaving 12 bases unmatched. Germline V lookup: CDR1 LGHNA, CDR2 YSLEER. The CDR3 spells CASSQDSPLAGGLGTGELFF. The CDR3 DNA follows: TGCGCCAGCAGCCAAGATAGTCCCCTAGCGGGAGGGCTGGGCACCGGGGAGCTGTTTTTT.

The chain links TRBV5-5 to TRBJ2-4; the match to TRBD1 covers 9 bases. The CDR3 length is 15 residues. CDR1 SGHKS and CDR2 YYEKEE come from the germline V gene (reference sequence). Unmatched junction bases numbered 8, after V lost 4 bases and J lost 6 bases. The CDR3 is CASSHGTGGLNIQYF. The CDR3 nucleotides read TGTGCCAGCAGCCATGGAACAGGGGGCTTAAACATTCAGTACTTC. The whole variable domain, remainder taken from reference TRBV5-5 and TRBJ2-4, is DAGVTQSPTHLIKTRGQQVTLRCSPISGHKSVSWYQQVLGQGPQFIFQYYEKEERGRGNFPDRFSARQFPNYSSELNVNALLLGDSALYLCASSHGTGGLNIQYFGAGTRLSVL.

The rearrangement uses TRBV7-8 and TRBJ2-2; D perhaps matches TRBD1 (6 bases). This CDR3 comprises 15 residues. Trimming cost V 5 bases and J 0 bases, with 10 bases left between them. The V gene's germline CDR1 is SGHVS and CDR2 FQNEAQ. The CDR3 sequence: CASSLTGSNTGELFF. The DNA of the CDR3 is TGTGCCAGCAGCCTCACAGGGTCGAACACCGGGGAGCTGTTTTTT.

This clone appeared a single time. This chain links TRBV27 with TRBJ2-1; maybe TRBD1 (5 bases). The germline CDR1 and CDR2 sequences are MNHEY and SMNVEV (reference sequence). V was trimmed by 5 bases and J by 5 bases, leaving 19 bases between them. This CDR3 has 16 residues. The CDR3 spells CASSVQTGWSHNEQFF. In nucleotides, the CDR3 is TGTGCCAGCAGTGTGCAAACAGGTTGGTCCCACAATGAGCAGTTCTTC.

This clone showed up just once. The chain carries TRBV6-5 and TRBJ1-2, with TRBD1 as a possible D gene (6 bases). CDR1 and CDR2 from the germline V gene are MNHEY and SVGAGI. This CDR3 has 14 amino acids. V was clipped by 7 bases and J by 7 bases, with 19 bases between them. CDR3 amino acids: CASNMEQTGFGYTF. For the CDR3, the DNA is TGTGCCAGCAACATGGAACAAACAGGGTTTGGCTACACCTTC.

This chain connects TRBV12-3 or TRBV12-4 to TRBJ2-5; TRBD1 agrees at 9 bases. The junction had 5 bases not matched to a gene; V was cut back by 5 bases and J by 7 bases. The CDR3 extends over 13 amino acids. The CDR3 loop reads CASSTDRGGTQYF. The CDR3 nucleotides read TGTGCCAGCAGTACGGACAGGGGTGGGACCCAGTACTTC.

The gene calls are TRBV19 and TRBJ1-5; 9 bases agree with TRBD1. J lost 1 base, V lost 5 bases, and 6 bases had no gene match. This CDR3 spans 16 amino acids. Germline values: CDR1 LNHDA, CDR2 SQIVND (reference sequence). CDR3 nucleotides: TGTGCCAGTAGTGCTACAGGGGGCTTCAGCAATCAGCCCCAGCATTTT. This sequence encodes CASSATGGFSNQPQHF.

J is TRBJ2-1 and V is TRBV13; 8 bases fit TRBD1. Trimming removed 5 bases from V and 5 bases from J; junction bases left unmatched: 8. CDR1 is PRHDT and CDR2 is FYEKMQ in the germline V gene (reference sequence). The CDR3 runs 15 residues. CDR3 residues: CASSPQGGLHNEQFF. The CDR3 region has the DNA TGTGCCAGCAGCCCACAGGGGGGCCTGCACAATGAGCAGTTCTTC.

The genes are TRBV5-1 and TRBJ2-1; possible D gene TRBD2, 6 bases. Germline lookup yields CDR1 SGHRS and CDR2 YFSETQ. CDR3 size: 15 residues. V was shortened by 4 bases and J by 12 bases, with 23 bases between the two germline ends. CDR3 DNA sequence: TGCGCCAGCAGCCTAGGGACTTCAGGATCAATGAGGCAGTTCTTC. This codes for CASSLGTSGSMRQFF.

The J gene is TRBJ2-7, the V gene TRBV19; TRBD1 matches 8 bases. The junction had 12 bases not matched to a gene; V was cut back by 5 bases and J by 0 bases. Germline loops: CDR1 LNHDA, CDR2 SQIVND (reference sequence). The CDR3 covers 17 residues. Here the CDR3 DNA reads TGTGCCAGTAGTGGACTGACAGGGGCGAAGAGCTCCTACGAGCAGTACTTC. This encodes CASSGLTGAKSSYEQYF.

CDR3 amino acids: CASSLVTGVNTGELFF. CDR3 bases: TGCGCCAGCAGCTTGGTAACAGGGGTAAACACCGGGGAGCTGTTTTTT. V gene TRBV5-1 combines with J gene TRBJ2-2; TRBD1 agrees at 7 bases. This CDR3 region has 16 residues. The trim removed 0 bases at V and 2 bases at J, leaving 4 bases unmatched. The germline V gene encodes CDR1 SGHRS and CDR2 YFSETQ.

This rearrangement joins TRBV18 to TRBJ1-4; 9 bases map to TRBD1. Looked up from germline, CDR1 is KGHSH and CDR2 is LQKENI. Losses at the gene ends were 3 bases for V and 4 bases for J; bases not matched to a gene: 0. The CDR3 runs to 14 residues. CDR3 region: CASSPGQGNEKLFF. CDR3 DNA: TGTGCCAGCTCACCGGGACAGGGTAATGAAAAACTGTTTTTT.

This sequence joins TRBV13 and TRBJ1-6; D perhaps matches TRBD1 (6 bases). Deletions cut 5 bases from V and 3 bases from J, with 14 bases between. The CDR3 loop spans 16 amino acids. The germline V gene encodes CDR1 PRHDT and CDR2 FYEKMQ (reference sequence). The CDR3: CASSRTGINYNSPLHF. CDR3 DNA sequence: TGTGCCAGCAGCAGAACAGGGATTAACTATAATTCACCCCTCCACTTT.

This chain connects TRBV30 to TRBJ2-2; maybe TRBD2 (6 bases). V gave up 2 bases and J gave up 7 bases, with 8 bases separating them. Germline CDR1 reads GTSNPN; CDR2 reads SVGIG (reference sequence). This CDR3 comprises 12 residues. The CDR3 region is CAWSRGYGELFF. The CDR3 DNA reads as TGTGCCTGGAGTCGGGGGTACGGGGAGCTGTTTTTT.

V usage is TRBV25-1 and J usage is TRBJ1-1; D gene unclear. Trimming shortened V by 3 bases and J by 4 bases, and 6 bases separated the two germline ends. Germline CDR1 and CDR2: MGHDK and SYGVNS. The CDR3 length is 12 residues. The CDR3 DNA reads TGTGCCAGCAGTGATCCCGGCACTGAAGCTTTCTTT. Translation gives CASSDPGTEAFF.